The rows below give T cell receptor beta chains drawn from one sample of a study of shared clonotypes between healthy human individuals. Assay used: immunoSEQ multiplex PCR; TCRdb lists only in-frame clones, some missing. The sample lists about 2.1 million clones, around 93% occurring once. Input material: naive CD8+ T cells from PBMCs. These receptors all stem from a man aged 18 to 30 in good health. Some clones in this sample may be carry-over from other donors' samples. Both conserved end residues are trimmed from each CDR3. A D gene is named only where the DNA matches it firmly. A clone size is listed for some rows: how often the clone was seen (once, few, many), or a class if it is expanded.

v_call cdr3_length d_call clone_size cdr3_aa
TRBV9 15 TRBD1 - ASSGGAGTGSSYEQY
TRBV2 9 - - ARGRNTEAF
TRBV5-1 13 TRBD1 - ASSLGGAGANVLT
TRBV4-3 14 TRBD2 - ASSQEGGGAYNEQF
TRBV28 12 TRBD1 once ASSFRGPSYEQY
TRBV7-9 14 - - ASSSGTPSVNTEAF
TRBV27 11 - - ASSLYRYTEAF
TRBV9 15 TRBD2 - ASSAGRGLAAYNEQF
TRBV30 11 - - AWSMVVNTEAF
TRBV27 11 - - ASSPVSSYEQY
TRBV7-9 16 - - ASSSHPLGPSSYNEQF
TRBV6-1 13 TRBD1 - ASRGTGGPTDTQY
TRBV14 15 TRBD1 once ASSQVAGGHSNYGYT
TRBV27 15 TRBD2 - ASSLPRTSGEPYEQY
TRBV7-6 13 - - ASSPRDPSTDTQY
TRBV11-2 13 - - ASSFTPGARETQY
TRBV27 16 TRBD2 - ASSFSWTSSSGANVLT
TRBV9 11 - - ASSVDPSYEQY
TRBV20-1 9 - - SGLLPDTQY
TRBV19 12 - - ASSTRGNLYGYT
TRBV6-5 13 - - ASSYSAEGPYEQY
TRBV7-8 13 - - ASSFGGNSNQPQH
TRBV5-4 11 - - ASSLGQSYGYT
TRBV7-6 9 - few ASGVLTEAF